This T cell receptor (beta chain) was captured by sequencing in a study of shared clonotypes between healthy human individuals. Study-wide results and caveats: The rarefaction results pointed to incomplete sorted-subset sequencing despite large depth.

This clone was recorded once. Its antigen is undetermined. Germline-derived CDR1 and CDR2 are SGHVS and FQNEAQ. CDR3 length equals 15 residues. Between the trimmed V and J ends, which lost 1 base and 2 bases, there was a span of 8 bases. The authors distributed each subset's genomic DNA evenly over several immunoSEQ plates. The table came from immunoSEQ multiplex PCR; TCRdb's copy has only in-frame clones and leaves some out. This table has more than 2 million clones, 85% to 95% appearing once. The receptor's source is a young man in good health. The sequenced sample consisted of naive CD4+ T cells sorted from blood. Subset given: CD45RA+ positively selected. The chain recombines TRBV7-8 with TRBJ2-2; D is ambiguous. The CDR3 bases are TGTGCCAGCAGCTTAGAATACCCCAACACCGGGGAGCTGTTTTTT. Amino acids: CASSLEYPNTGELFF. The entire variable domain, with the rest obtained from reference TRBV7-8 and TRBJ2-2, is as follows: GAGVSQSPRYKVAKRGQDVALRCDPISGHVSLFWYQQALGQGPEFLTYFQNEAQLDKSGLPSDRFFAERPEGSVSTLKIQRTQQEDSAVYLCASSLEYPNTGELFFGEGSRLTVL.